Following are 22 T cell receptor beta chains from one sample sequenced in a study of glioma-infiltrating T cells. The iRepertoire nested amplicon-rescue multiplex PCR amplified TCR alpha and beta CDR3s from RNA. TCRdb re-called the multiplex PCR reads through MiXCR, storing one row per CDR3 protein. The sample yields under 150,000 distinct CDR3 sequences, about two fifths seen once. The material sequenced was glioma tissue, nonneoplastic brain tissue, or PBMCs (not recorded which). Every receptor here comes from a human donor with low-grade glioma or glioblastoma, undergoing nonglioma brain surgery, or in good health (not recorded which).

The chain employs TRBV7-9 and TRBJ2-5, with TRBD1 matching over 8 bases. With V trimmed by 5 bases and J by 5 bases, 22 bases remained unmatched. Germline CDR1 SEHNR, CDR2 FQNEAQ (reference sequence). The CDR3 totals 19 residues. The CDR3 nucleotides are TGTGCCAGCAGCCATTTTTCCGTCTCGGGGACAGGAAAGAGGGAGACCCAGTACTTC. This gives the protein CASSHFSVSGTGKRETQYF.

This clonotype was seen a handful of times. The chain employs TRBV7-8 and TRBJ2-5; 8 bases align to TRBD1. The CDR3 totals 13 residues. With V trimmed by 3 bases and J by 6 bases, 3 bases remained unmatched. Looked up from germline, CDR1 is SGHVS and CDR2 is FQNEAQ. The CDR3 DNA reads TGTGCCAGCAGCTTGGACAGGGAAAAGACCCAGTACTTC. Translating it yields CASSLDREKTQYF.

The chain uses TRBV24-1 and TRBJ2-7; 8 positions agree with TRBD1. V trimming: 4 bases; J trimming: 6 bases; junction bases outside the gene matches: 4. Germline CDR1 reads KGHDR; CDR2 reads SFDVKD. CDR3 length: 13 amino acids. CDR3 DNA sequence: TGTGCCACCAGTGAATCGACAGGGGTCGAGCAGTACTTC. Translation gives CATSESTGVEQYF.

This clonotype has only a few counts. The chain couples TRBV20-1 to TRBJ2-7; TRBD2 aligns across 9 bases. The junction had 9 bases not matched to a gene; V was cut back by 5 bases and J by 7 bases. CDR1 and CDR2 from the germline V gene are DFQATT and SNEGSKA (reference sequence). The CDR3 is made up of 13 amino acids. The CDR3 nucleotides are TGCAGTGCTCATAGCGGGAGCTCTGGAGAGCAGTACTTC. As protein: CSAHSGSSGEQYF.

In this sample, this clonotype turned up a few times. The genes are TRBV7-2 and TRBJ1-2, with no clear D. In germline, CDR1 is SGHTA, CDR2 FQGNSA. The CDR3 has 12 amino acids. The V end was cut by 5 bases, the J end by 4 bases, with 8 bases between. CDR3 protein: CASSAGFYGYTF. The CDR3 coding sequence is TGTGCCAGCAGCGCGGGGTTCTATGGCTACACCTTC.

This chain joins TRBV20-1 and TRBJ2-3, with TRBD1 matching over 8 bases. The CDR3 sequence is 15 residues long. With 5 bases clipped from V and 6 bases from J, the junction kept 13 bases outside the gene matches. Germline V gene data show CDR1 as DFQATT and CDR2 as SNEGSKA (reference sequence). CDR3 residues: CSASPPGTGPDTQYF. CDR3 DNA: TGCAGTGCTTCGCCCCCCGGGACAGGACCCGATACGCAGTATTTT.

This clonotype was seen many times. V and J are TRBV27 and TRBJ2-5; 11 nucleotides line up with TRBD2. Losses at the gene ends were 5 bases for V and 0 bases for J; bases not matched to a gene: 11. The V gene's germline CDR1 is MNHEY and CDR2 SMNVEV (reference sequence). The CDR3 sequence is 18 residues long. CDR3 sequence: CASSQLAGAVGDQETQYF. DNA of the CDR3: TGTGCCAGCAGTCAACTAGCGGGGGCGGTTGGGGACCAAGAGACCCAGTACTTC.

CDR3 nucleotide sequence: TGTGCCAGCAGCAGAGGGACGGGCCTACAAGAGACCCAGTACTTC. This encodes CASSRGTGLQETQYF. The chain joins TRBV4-2 to TRBJ2-5; possibly TRBD1 or TRBD2 for D (5 bases each). This CDR3 region has 15 residues. Germline V gene lookup returns CDR1 LGHNA and CDR2 YNFKEQ. With 5 bases removed from V and 2 bases from J, the gap between germline ends came to 15 bases.

This clonotype was counted at least ten times. J is TRBJ1-5 and V is TRBV28; unclear D gene. V lost 4 bases and J 4 bases, leaving 11 bases between the germline ends. CDR3 length equals 14 residues. The germline gives CDR1 MDHEN, CDR2 SYDVKM. This CDR3 reads CASSSALPNQPQHF. In DNA, the CDR3 is TGTGCCAGCAGTTCTGCGCTGCCTAATCAGCCCCAGCATTTT. Variable domain in full (rest from reference TRBV28 and TRBJ1-5): DVKVTQSSRYLVKRTGEKVFLECVQDMDHENMFWYRQDPGLGLRLIYFSYDVKMKEKGDIPEGYSVSREKKERFSLILESASTNQTSMYLCASSSALPNQPQHFGDGTRLSIL.

The chain recombines TRBV7-6 with TRBJ2-1; D unclear. Germline assignment: CDR1 SGHVS and CDR2 FNYEAQ. This CDR3 is 12 amino acids long. The V end lost 5 bases, the J end lost 11 bases, and 13 bases lay between the germline ends. CDR3 residues: CASSPALPKQFF. The CDR3, as DNA: TGTGCCAGCAGCCCGGCACTACCCAAGCAGTTCTTC.

A few counts support this clonotype. V and J are TRBV5-6 and TRBJ2-7; TRBD2 agrees at 8 bases. This CDR3 is 13 amino acids long. The germline CDR1 and CDR2 sequences are SGHDT and YYEEEE. Trimming took 4 bases from V and 6 from J; bases not matched to a gene: 6. The CDR3 region is CASSPGLVFEQYF. CDR3 DNA: TGTGCCAGCAGCCCGGGACTAGTGTTCGAGCAGTACTTC.

This clonotype was counted between two and nine times. Sequence at one end of the junction differs from germline and may be a read error. V usage is TRBV5-4 and J usage is TRBJ2-1, with TRBD1 matching over 11 bases. Per germline, CDR1 SGHNT and CDR2 YYREEE (reference sequence). This CDR3 has 16 amino acids. CDR3 sequence: CASSQDRTGGFGEQFF. CDR3 coding DNA: TGCGCCAGCAGCCAAGATCGGACAGGGGGCTTTGGAGAGCAGTTCTTC.

This sequence joins TRBV3-1 and TRBJ2-3; the match to TRBD2 covers 9 bases. The CDR3 contains 14 residues. Germline V gene data show CDR1 as LGHDT and CDR2 as YNNKEL (reference sequence). Germline trimming cut 9 bases from V and 2 bases from J; bases unmatched to any gene: 6. CDR3 DNA: TGTGCCAGTGGCACTAGCGGGCACACAGATACGCAGTATTTT. It is translated as CASGTSGHTDTQYF.

This clonotype was observed a handful of times. The chain uses TRBV10-3 and TRBJ1-4; D is unclear. Germline CDR1 and CDR2: ENHRY and SYGVKD. V was clipped by 8 bases and J by 4 bases, with 14 bases between them. The CDR3 is made up of 14 amino acids. The CDR3 is CAISSREYNEKLFF. The CDR3 DNA reads TGTGCCATCTCTTCGAGGGAGTATAATGAAAAACTGTTTTTT.

This clonotype was seen more than once but under ten times. The J gene is TRBJ2-3, the V gene TRBV15; no clear D. V was shortened by 0 bases and J by 2 bases, with 12 bases between the two germline ends. CDR1 is LNHNV and CDR2 is YYDKDF in the germline V gene (reference sequence). CDR3 length: 16 residues. DNA of the CDR3: TGTGCCACCAGCAGAGATTATTACGTCACCACAGATACGCAGTATTTT. It codes for CATSRDYYVTTDTQYF.

This chain connects TRBV12-3 or TRBV12-4 to TRBJ1-4, with D perhaps matching TRBD1 (6 bases). The V end was cut by 4 bases, the J end by 8 bases, with 14 bases between. This CDR3 has 14 amino acids. The CDR3 sequence: CASSSAGAGEKLFF. The CDR3 bases are TGTGCCAGCAGTTCCGCAGGGGCCGGGGAAAAACTGTTTTTT.

The J gene is TRBJ2-3, the V gene TRBV6-6, with D tentatively TRBD2 (5 bases). The V gene's germline CDR1 is MNHNY and CDR2 SVGAGI (reference sequence). This CDR3 is built from 14 residues. V lost 0 bases to trimming and J lost 2 bases, with 6 bases between them. This CDR3 is CASSYSRVTDTQYF. The CDR3 DNA sequence: TGTGCCAGCAGTTACTCGAGGGTCACAGATACGCAGTATTTT.

V usage is TRBV7-2 and J usage is TRBJ2-2, with D uncertain. V gave up 4 bases and J gave up 0 bases, with 21 bases separating them. CDR1 SGHTA and CDR2 FQGNSA come from the germline V gene. The CDR3 has 19 amino acids. The DNA of the CDR3 is TGTGCCAGCAGCTCCACCAAATTTACCGACCTCCCGAACACCGGGGAGCTGTTTTTT. Translating it yields CASSSTKFTDLPNTGELFF.

The V and J genes are TRBV7-2 and TRBJ1-2, with 7 bases lining up with TRBD1. The CDR3 loop spans 18 amino acids. From germline, CDR1 is SGHTA and CDR2 FQGNSA. V gave up 3 bases and J gave up 4 bases; unmatched junction bases: 17. The CDR3 sequence is CASSFNWMQGGIPYGYTF. The CDR3 DNA sequence: TGTGCCAGCAGCTTTAACTGGATGCAGGGGGGGATACCCTATGGCTACACCTTC.

This clonotype was seen only once. The junction differs from germline at one of its ends, possibly a read error. The rearrangement links TRBV6-2 or TRBV6-3 to TRBJ2-1; 7 positions agree with TRBD1. Germline values: CDR1 MNHEY, CDR2 SVGEGT. The CDR3 covers 13 residues. The CDR3 nucleotides read TGTGCCAGCAGTCTAATAAACAGGGGTGAGAAGTTATTC. This encodes CASSLINRGEKLF.

This chain links TRBV6-2 or TRBV6-3 with TRBJ1-3; TRBD1 matches 10 bases. The V and J ends lost 4 bases and 2 bases, in that order; junction bases with no gene match: 5. Germline CDR1 MNHEY, CDR2 SVGEGT. The CDR3 is 16 amino acids. CDR3 loop: CASSLRGTGAGNTIYF. CDR3 sequence (DNA): TGTGCCAGCAGTTTGCGTGGGACAGGGGCTGGAAACACCATATATTTT.

V and J are TRBV6-1 and TRBJ2-7, with D perhaps TRBD1 or TRBD2 (5 bases each). V lost 5 bases and J 7 bases, leaving 27 bases between the germline ends. The CDR3 loop spans 17 amino acids. The V gene's germline CDR1 is MNHNS and CDR2 SASEGT. CDR3 nucleotides: TGTGCCAGCAGTCCCGTTCTTACGGGACCTTCTCGAAGGGAGCAGTACTTC. Its protein product is CASSPVLTGPSRREQYF.